A single sample gave rise to the 19 T cell receptor beta chains below, sequenced in a study of T cell responses to AZD1222 COVID-19 vaccine. This table comes from immunoSEQ multiplex PCR, and its TCRdb copy is limited to in-frame clones, with some not included. The sample has more than 100,000 clones, about 93% seen once. Sequenced material: peripheral blood, taken on day 0 of AZD1222 vaccination. The source is an adult in good health.

This chain connects TRBV5-1 to TRBJ1-2, with D unclear. Looked up from germline, CDR1 is SGHRS and CDR2 is YFSETQ. The CDR3 spans 14 residues. Trimming stripped 5 bases from V and 2 bases from J, with 13 bases between. The CDR3 sequence: CASRAAPGNYGYTF. The DNA of the CDR3 is TGCGCCAGCAGGGCCGCCCCGGGGAACTATGGCTACACCTTC.

V and J are TRBV11-2 and TRBJ2-5; D possibly corresponds to TRBD1 (5 bases). V was trimmed by 1 base and J by 7 bases, leaving 16 bases between them. This CDR3 comprises 15 residues. Germline loops: CDR1 SGHAT, CDR2 FQNNGV. This CDR3 reads CASSLVLWGSGTQYF. The CDR3 DNA reads as TGTGCCAGCAGCTTAGTACTGTGGGGCTCTGGGACCCAGTACTTC.

V and J are TRBV7-9 and TRBJ2-1; a possible D gene is TRBD2 (6 bases). The length of the CDR3 is 15 residues. The germline gives CDR1 SEHNR, CDR2 FQNEAQ (reference sequence). The V end was cut by 0 bases, the J end by 4 bases, with 10 bases between. Written as DNA, the CDR3 is TGTGCCAGCAGCTTAGCGGGCGGGGTATACAATGAGCAGTTCTTC. Its protein product is CASSLAGGVYNEQFF.

This clone was recorded only once. This rearrangement joins TRBV5-1 to TRBJ2-5; D not certain. V shed 0 bases and J shed 0 bases, with 3 bases lying between them. Per germline, CDR1 SGHRS and CDR2 YFSETQ. This CDR3 is 13 amino acids long. In nucleotides, the CDR3 is TGCGCCAGCAGCTTGGTCTACCAAGAGACCCAGTACTTC. Translated: CASSLVYQETQYF.

The chain carries TRBV5-6 and TRBJ1-2; D unclear. In germline, CDR1 is SGHDT, CDR2 YYEEEE. V lost 4 bases to trimming and J lost 4 bases, with 17 bases between them. The CDR3 is made up of 15 amino acids. The CDR3: CASSLLSETLYGYTF. The DNA for the CDR3 is TGTGCCAGCAGCCTTTTATCAGAAACTCTCTATGGCTACACCTTC.

The chain uses TRBV6-5 and TRBJ1-1, with D tentatively TRBD1 (5 bases). From germline, CDR1 is MNHEY and CDR2 SVGAGI. The V end lost 7 bases, the J end lost 7 bases, and 13 bases lay between the germline ends. CDR3 length: 12 amino acids. The DNA for the CDR3 is TGTGCCAGCACCACTCTCCAGGGTGAAGCTTTCTTT. This codes for CASTTLQGEAFF.

In regard to this clone: In the same sample, other DNA sequences code for this CDR3. J is TRBJ1-2 and V is TRBV18; no definite D call. The CDR3 is 13 residues long. Germline V gene sequence: CDR1 KGHSH, CDR2 LQKENI. Trimming removed 3 bases from V and 1 base from J, with 6 bases in between. The CDR3 DNA reads TGTGCCAGCTCACCTGGCCTTAACTATGGCTACACCTTC. It translates to CASSPGLNYGYTF.

This sequence joins TRBV5-1 and TRBJ1-1; D ambiguous. V was clipped by 3 bases and J by 2 bases, with 8 bases between them. Germline V gene data show CDR1 as SGHRS and CDR2 as YFSETQ. This CDR3 has 13 residues. CDR3 in amino acids: CASSSSRNTEAFF. Here the CDR3 DNA reads TGCGCCAGCAGCTCCTCCCGTAACACTGAAGCTTTCTTT.

This chain uses TRBV29-1 with TRBJ1-2, with D possibly TRBD1 on 6 matching bases. The CDR3 runs 11 residues. Germline CDR1 and CDR2: SQVTM and ANQGSEA. Trimming shortened V by 6 bases and J by 8 bases, and 13 bases separated the two germline ends. The CDR3 sequence is CSVTGIGGYTF. The CDR3 nucleotides are TGCAGCGTAACAGGGATTGGCGGCTACACCTTC.

The V and J genes are TRBV6-5 and TRBJ1-1; no definite D call. The CDR3 consists of 13 residues. Germline lookup yields CDR1 MNHEY and CDR2 SVGAGI. The V end lost 2 bases, the J end lost 4 bases, and 8 bases lay between the germline ends. DNA for the CDR3: TGTGCCAGCAGTTACGGTAGGCTCACTGAAGCTTTCTTT. Translating gives CASSYGRLTEAFF.

This chain links TRBV6-4 with TRBJ2-3; 14 bases fit TRBD2. This CDR3 is 15 amino acids long. J lost 6 bases, V lost 6 bases, and 5 bases had no gene match. Germline V gives CDR1 MRHNA, CDR2 SNTAGT. CDR3 nucleotide sequence: TGTGCCAGCAGAGGGACTAGCGGGAGTGTGGATACGCAGTATTTT. It specifies CASRGTSGSVDTQYF.

CDR3 DNA sequence: TGTGCCAGCAGCCCCAGGCCGAAATATAATTCACCCCTCCACTTT. It codes for CASSPRPKYNSPLHF. The chain has TRBV5-8 and TRBJ1-6, with D unclear. The V and J ends lost 4 bases and 4 bases respectively, with 12 bases between them. Germline CDR1 reads SGHTS; CDR2 reads YDEGEE. CDR3 size: 15 residues.

The chain's CDR3 is CASRGQSIGYTF. CDR3 in DNA: TGTGCCAGCAGAGGACAGTCTATCGGCTACACCTTC. V and J are TRBV2 and TRBJ1-2; D is possibly TRBD1 (6 bases). V gave up 6 bases and J gave up 8 bases, with 13 bases separating them. This CDR3 is 12 amino acids long. Germline V gene sequence: CDR1 SNHLY, CDR2 FYNNEI. The variable domain in full, with the rest retrieved from reference TRBV2 and TRBJ1-2, is EPEVTQTPSHQVTQMGQEVILRCVPISNHLYFYWYRQILGQKVEFLVSFYNNEISEKSEIFDDQFSVERPDGSNFTLKIRSTKLEDSAMYFCASRGQSIGYTFGSGTRLTVV.

The chain combines TRBV5-4 with TRBJ1-1; D uncertain. The CDR3 is 15 amino acids. Trimming left V 1 base short and J 1 base short, with 11 bases between. Germline CDR1 SGHNT, CDR2 YYREEE (reference sequence). CDR3 sequence reads: CASSLFFSSNTEAFF. The CDR3 DNA follows: TGTGCCAGCAGCTTGTTCTTCTCCTCGAACACTGAAGCTTTCTTT.

This clone appeared a single time. The chain has TRBV5-1 and TRBJ1-2, with no clear D. This CDR3 region has 15 residues. Germline V gene lookup returns CDR1 SGHRS and CDR2 YFSETQ. V was pared by 7 bases and J by 4 bases, with 20 bases between. The CDR3 loop reads CASRGQISVGYGYTF. The CDR3 DNA is TGCGCCAGCCGCGGCCAGATTTCGGTTGGCTATGGCTACACCTTC.

The V and J genes are TRBV27 and TRBJ2-7; D may be TRBD1 (5 bases). From germline, CDR1 is MNHEY and CDR2 SMNVEV (reference sequence). The CDR3 contains 13 residues. V was clipped by 3 bases and J by 5 bases, with 11 bases between them. The CDR3 reads CASSLNPRDEQYF. CDR3 DNA: TGTGCCAGCAGTTTGAATCCCAGGGACGAGCAGTACTTC.

This chain uses TRBV27 with TRBJ1-1; a weak D match, TRBD1 (6 bases). Germline V gene sequence: CDR1 MNHEY, CDR2 SMNVEV (reference sequence). The CDR3 consists of 16 residues. The V end was cut by 6 bases, the J end by 5 bases, with 22 bases between. Written as DNA, the CDR3 is TGTGCCAGCAGCCAAGGGACACCCCTAAGTGGGACTGAAGCTTTCTTT. Translating gives CASSQGTPLSGTEAFF.

The chain combines TRBV12-1 with TRBJ1-5; whether TRBD1, the table's D call, matches the DNA was not checked. TRBV12-1 is tagged as a pseudogene. CDR3 length: 14 amino acids. The CDR3 protein is CASSSRDSLDLQHF. CDR3 bases: TGTGCCAGCAGCTCCCGGGACAGCCTGGATCTTCAGCATTTT.

CDR3 region: CSASGGTYEQYF. The CDR3 nucleotides read TGCAGTGCTAGTGGCGGAACCTACGAGCAGTACTTC. The V and J genes are TRBV20-1 and TRBJ2-7, with D unclear. CDR1 is DFQATT and CDR2 is SNEGSKA in the germline V gene (reference sequence). CDR3 size: 12 residues. V was clipped by 3 bases and J by 2 bases, with 8 bases between them.